This is a list of T cell receptor beta chains from one sample in a study of T cells after yellow fever vaccination. TCRdb re-called the 5' RACE reads through MiXCR, storing one row per CDR3 protein. The table includes about 550,000 distinct CDR3 sequences, roughly 21% detected once. Specimen: PBMCs, collected 15 days after the yellow fever booster vaccination. These receptor sequences come from a man under 40 who received the YFV17D yellow fever vaccine. The CDR3 runs from the conserved cysteine through the conserved F or W. The D gene is left open where the match is weak. Part of the rows lack a size; the others show once, few, many or a class for expanded clones.

V	J	D	size	CDR3	DNA
TRBV12-3/TRBV12-4	TRBJ2-2	-	few	CASSGYPTGELFF	TGTGCCAGCAGTGGGTATCCCACCGGGGAGCTGTTTTTT
TRBV7-2	TRBJ2-5	-	-	CASSLGQVLAVETQYF	TGTGCCAGCAGCTTAGGACAGGTACTCGCAGTAGAGACCCAGTACTTC
TRBV2	TRBJ1-6	-	-	CASSYRVEGSPLHF	TGTGCCAGCAGTTACAGGGTGGAGGGATCACCCCTCCACTTT
TRBV14	TRBJ2-7	-	-	CASSQVSGRIYEQYF	TGTGCCAGCAGCCAAGTGTCGGGACGGATCTACGAGCAGTACTTC
TRBV5-1	TRBJ2-5	-	-	CASSLSPGPNLGETQYF	TGCGCCAGCAGCTTGTCTCCGGGACCGAACTTGGGGGAGACCCAGTACTTC
TRBV20-1	TRBJ1-5	-	-	CSARDSPTEANQPQHF	TGCAGTGCTAGAGATTCCCCGACGGAAGCCAATCAGCCCCAGCATTTT
TRBV6-2/TRBV6-3	TRBJ1-1	-	few	CASGLGYTEAFF	TGTGCCAGCGGACTAGGGTACACTGAAGCTTTCTTT
TRBV29-1	TRBJ2-1	-	-	CSVLGGPSSYNEQFF	TGCAGCGTTCTAGGGGGGCCGAGCTCCTACAATGAGCAGTTCTTC
TRBV12-3/TRBV12-4	TRBJ2-1	-	-	CASSLWLDEQFF	TGTGCCAGCAGTTTATGGTTGGATGAGCAGTTCTTC
TRBV4-2	TRBJ2-1	-	-	CASSQDVDYNEQFF	TGTGCCAGCAGCCAAGATGTGGACTACAATGAGCAGTTCTTC
TRBV20-1	TRBJ2-5	-	few	CSANEMVGETQYF	TGCAGTGCTAACGAAATGGTCGGGGAGACCCAGTACTTC
TRBV3-1	TRBJ1-1	TRBD1	-	CASSQAGGARDTEAFF	TGTGCCAGCAGCCAAGCAGGGGGCGCGCGGGACACTGAAGCTTTCTTT
TRBV5-1	TRBJ2-7	TRBD2	few	CASSLGLAVQTYEQYF	TGCGCCAGCAGCTTGGGACTAGCGGTCCAGACCTACGAGCAGTACTTC
TRBV7-8	TRBJ2-3	TRBD2	-	CASSTQTGLAGGSDTQYF	TGTGCCAGCTCAACTCAGACGGGACTAGCGGGAGGGTCAGATACGCAGTATTTT
TRBV6-2/TRBV6-3	TRBJ2-7	TRBD1	-	CATEGDSYEQYF	TGTGCCACCGAAGGGGACAGCTACGAGCAGTACTTC
TRBV7-2	TRBJ2-7	-	once	CASSLLGPDLYEQYF	TGTGCCAGCAGCTTATTAGGACCCGATCTCTACGAGCAGTACTTC
TRBV10-3	TRBJ2-7	TRBD2	-	CAINPSGRAGEQYF	TGTGCCATCAACCCTAGCGGGAGGGCTGGCGAGCAGTACTTC
TRBV20-1	TRBJ2-2	-	-	CSASRGTGELFF	TGCAGTGCTAGTAGGGGGACCGGGGAGCTGTTTTTT
TRBV15	TRBJ2-3	-	-	CATSRSVADTQYF	TGTGCCACCAGCCGTTCCGTTGCAGATACGCAGTATTTT
TRBV2	TRBJ2-1	TRBD2	few	CASSHGGSSYNEQFF	TGTGCCAGCAGTCATGGCGGGAGCTCCTACAATGAGCAGTTCTTC
TRBV7-9	TRBJ2-5	TRBD2	few	CASSPAPGLVETQYF	TGTGCCAGCAGCCCGGCTCCGGGACTAGTCGAGACCCAGTACTTC
TRBV15	TRBJ2-1	TRBD2	-	CATSREALAGGPSSYNEQFF	TGTGCCACCAGCAGAGAGGCCCTAGCGGGAGGCCCAAGCTCCTACAATGAGCAGTTCTTC
TRBV7-9	TRBJ2-5	-	-	CASSRGTVETQYF	TGTGCCAGCAGCCGCGGGACAGTCGAGACCCAGTACTTC
TRBV12-3/TRBV12-4	TRBJ2-7	-	-	CASSLGARSSEQYF	TGTGCCAGCAGTTTGGGAGCCCGCTCCTCCGAGCAGTACTTC
TRBV6-2/TRBV6-3	TRBJ2-1	TRBD2	few	CASRGTSGRVMLSYNEQFF	TGTGCCAGCAGGGGGACTAGCGGGAGAGTCATGCTCTCCTACAATGAGCAGTTCTTC
TRBV20-1	TRBJ2-1	-	few	CSARDEPESYNEQFF	TGCAGTGCTAGAGATGAGCCGGAATCCTACAATGAGCAGTTCTTC
TRBV5-1	TRBJ2-1	-	-	CASSLEAPGHNEQFF	TGCGCCAGCAGCTTGGAGGCGCCCGGCCACAATGAGCAGTTCTTC
TRBV7-2	TRBJ2-2	-	once	CASSGRNRRKNTGELFF	TGTGCCAGCAGCGGCCGTAACAGGCGAAAGAACACCGGGGAGCTGTTTTTT